These 11 T cell receptor beta chains share one sample of origin, sequenced in a study of control samples from healthy donors and cancer patients. Libraries were prepared by immunoSEQ multiplex PCR; TCRdb keeps only in-frame clonotypes and omits some of them. The sample lists tens of thousands of clones; about four fifths were seen once. What was sequenced was PBMCs. All receptors come from a man aged 65 to 85 with lung cancer.

This clone showed up just once. The genes are TRBV27 and TRBJ2-3; the D gene could be TRBD1 or TRBD2 (7 bases each). This CDR3 has 17 residues. Germline-derived CDR1 and CDR2 are MNHEY and SMNVEV (reference sequence). Trimming removed 2 bases from V and 4 bases from J, with 19 bases in between. The CDR3 DNA sequence: TGTGCCAGCAGTTTACGGTCGACAGGGAGGGGACCAGATACGCAGTATTTT. Its translation: CASSLRSTGRGPDTQYF.

The chain uses TRBV10-2 and TRBJ2-1, with D perhaps matching TRBD1 (6 bases). This CDR3 spans 13 amino acids. CDR1 is WSHSY and CDR2 is SAAADI in the germline V gene. V dropped 9 bases and J dropped 3 bases, with 12 bases sitting between them. CDR3 nucleotide sequence: TGCGCCAGGCCTGGGGGCGTCTACAATGAGCAGTTCTTC. Translated, it gives CARPGGVYNEQFF.

The rearrangement uses TRBV24-1 and TRBJ2-7; 7 bases align to TRBD1. Germline CDR1 reads KGHDR; CDR2 reads SFDVKD. With V trimmed by 4 bases and J by 6 bases, 11 bases remained unmatched. CDR3 size: 15 residues. CDR3: CATSESGTVRGEQYF. The CDR3 DNA is TGTGCCACCAGTGAGTCCGGGACAGTTCGTGGCGAGCAGTACTTC.

J is TRBJ1-1 and V is TRBV27, with TRBD1 as a possible D gene (6 bases). The germline CDR1 and CDR2 sequences are MNHEY and SMNVEV (reference sequence). The germline V and J ends were trimmed by 3 bases and 0 bases, with 14 bases remaining between them. The CDR3 length is 16 residues. The CDR3 region has the DNA TGTGCCAGCAGTTTTGGCAGGGGTAGGATGAACACTGAAGCTTTCTTT. This gives the protein CASSFGRGRMNTEAFF.

The chain employs TRBV9 and TRBJ2-1; D call uncertain. Germline-derived CDR1 and CDR2 are SGDLS and YYNGEE. V lost 0 bases to trimming and J lost 6 bases, with 10 bases between them. CDR3 size: 14 residues. The CDR3, as DNA: TGTGCCAGCAGCGTAGATGGCTCGGGCAATGAGCAGTTCTTC. Its translation: CASSVDGSGNEQFF.

The rearrangement links TRBV4-3 to TRBJ2-1; TRBD2 aligns across 14 bases. Trimming at V came to 0 bases and at J to 9 bases, leaving 4 bases not matched to a gene. This CDR3 contains 16 residues. The germline V gene encodes CDR1 LGHNA and CDR2 YSLEER. CDR3 bases: TGCGCCAGCAGCCAAGAAAGAGGACTAGCGGGGGGTGAGCAGTTCTTC. It encodes CASSQERGLAGGEQFF.

This clone has a single count. The chain links TRBV14 to TRBJ1-2; D gene ambiguous. Deletions cut 0 bases from V and 6 bases from J, with 23 bases between. Germline V gene lookup returns CDR1 SGHDN and CDR2 FVKESK. This CDR3 comprises 18 residues. CDR3 DNA sequence: TGTGCCAGCAGCCAAGATCGTGGCCCGAACGTCGTTGGAGATGGCTACACCTTC. It specifies CASSQDRGPNVVGDGYTF.

This chain links TRBV24-1 with TRBJ2-2; D tentatively reads TRBD1 or TRBD2 (5 bases each). The CDR3 contains 14 residues. V lost 6 bases to trimming and J lost 5 bases, with 12 bases between them. Per germline, CDR1 KGHDR and CDR2 SFDVKD. In DNA, the CDR3 is TGTGCCACCAGTACCGAGGGGTGGACCGGGGAGCTGTTTTTT. Its protein product is CATSTEGWTGELFF.

The V gene is TRBV9, the J gene TRBJ2-7; TRBD2 aligns across 7 bases. Germline CDR1 reads SGDLS; CDR2 reads YYNGEE. This CDR3 has 15 amino acids. With 0 bases clipped from V and 5 bases from J, the junction kept 8 bases outside the gene matches. Here the CDR3 reads CASSVATGGVNEQYF. CDR3 DNA sequence: TGTGCCAGCAGCGTAGCTACGGGGGGTGTGAACGAGCAGTACTTC.

The chain couples TRBV18 to TRBJ2-7; a weak D match, TRBD1 (6 bases). Trimming stripped 0 bases from V and 2 bases from J, with 8 bases between. The CDR3 totals 14 residues. Germline V gene lookup returns CDR1 KGHSH and CDR2 LQKENI. Here the CDR3 DNA reads TGTGCCAGCTCACCACCGGACAGTCCCTACGAGCAGTACTTC. This gives the protein CASSPPDSPYEQYF.

This clone appeared once. This rearrangement joins TRBV10-3 to TRBJ2-5; 12 positions match TRBD2. Germline assignment: CDR1 ENHRY and CDR2 SYGVKD. The V segment lost 2 bases and the J segment 7 bases; nucleotides outside the gene matches: 5. This CDR3 has 15 amino acids. The CDR3: CAISEPGLAGRTQYF. The CDR3 DNA reads as TGTGCCATCAGTGAGCCGGGACTAGCGGGCCGGACCCAGTACTTC.